The rows below give T cell receptor beta chains drawn from one sample of a study of shared clonotypes between healthy human individuals. Repertoires were generated with immunoSEQ multiplex PCR, while TCRdb's copy carries only in-frame clones and drops some. The sample has millions of clones, around 94% seen once. Input material: naive CD4+ T cells sorted from blood. Every receptor here comes from a man between 18 and 29 years old in good health. Both conserved end residues are part of each CDR3. The D gene is left open where the match is weak. Only some rows state a clone size, as once, few, many or a class for expanded clones.

V: TRBV30; J: TRBJ1-1; size: .; D: TRBD1; CDR3: CAWSAHRGRNTEAFF; DNA: TGTGCCTGGAGTGCCCACAGGGGTAGGAACACTGAAGCTTTCTTT
V: TRBV5-1; J: TRBJ2-7; size: .; D: .; CDR3: CASSRNYEQYF; DNA: TGCGCCAGCAGCCGAAACTACGAGCAGTACTTC
V: TRBV19; J: TRBJ1-2; size: .; D: TRBD1; CDR3: CASQWGDRTGYTF; DNA: TGTGCCAGCCAGTGGGGGGACAGGACGGGCTACACCTTC
V: TRBV11-2; J: TRBJ1-2; size: few; D: .; CDR3: CASSGTNYGYTF; DNA: TGTGCCAGCAGCGGGACCAACTATGGCTACACCTTC
V: TRBV11-2; J: TRBJ2-5; size: once; D: .; CDR3: CASSAVDWYQETQYF; DNA: TGTGCCAGCAGCGCCGTGGACTGGTACCAAGAGACCCAGTACTTC
V: TRBV14; J: TRBJ1-2; size: .; D: .; CDR3: CASSRTAYGYTF; DNA: TGTGCCAGCAGCCGGACAGCCTATGGCTACACCTTC
V: TRBV2; J: TRBJ2-3; size: .; D: TRBD2; CDR3: CASLGSGRAGDTQYF; DNA: TGTGCCAGCCTCGGTAGCGGGAGGGCAGGAGATACGCAGTATTTT
V: TRBV7-2; J: TRBJ2-1; size: .; D: .; CDR3: CASSPNRGNEQFF; DNA: TGTGCCAGCAGCCCCAACCGAGGGAATGAGCAGTTCTTC
V: TRBV6-6; J: TRBJ2-6; size: .; D: .; CDR3: CASSYEPTGANVLTF; DNA: TGTGCCAGCAGTTACGAACCGACGGGGGCCAACGTCCTGACTTTC
V: TRBV6-5; J: TRBJ1-6; size: .; D: .; CDR3: CASRTVYNSPLHF; DNA: TGTGCCAGCAGAACAGTCTATAATTCACCCCTCCACTTT
V: TRBV2; J: TRBJ2-7; size: .; D: TRBD1; CDR3: CASRVGQVANEQYF; DNA: TGTGCCAGCAGGGTGGGACAGGTAGCTAACGAGCAGTACTTC
V: TRBV19; J: TRBJ2-3; size: .; D: .; CDR3: CASSIEIGVGHTDTQYF; DNA: TGTGCCAGTAGTATAGAAATTGGGGTAGGGCACACAGATACGCAGTATTTT
V: TRBV5-8; J: TRBJ2-2; size: .; D: TRBD2; CDR3: CASSLGTSGNTGELFF; DNA: TGTGCCAGCAGCCTAGGGACTAGCGGGAACACCGGGGAGCTGTTTTTT
V: TRBV5-1; J: TRBJ1-1; size: .; D: .; CDR3: CASSFGGQGAEAFF; DNA: TGCGCCAGCAGCTTTGGGGGGCAAGGCGCTGAAGCTTTCTTT
V: TRBV7-6; J: TRBJ2-1; size: .; D: .; CDR3: CASSFDGSYNEQFF; DNA: TGTGCCAGCAGCTTCGACGGCTCCTACAATGAGCAGTTCTTC
V: TRBV7-9; J: TRBJ1-3; size: once; D: .; CDR3: CASSLGVRGSGNTIYF; DNA: TGTGCCAGCAGCTTAGGAGTCAGAGGCTCTGGAAACACCATATATTTT
V: TRBV5-4; J: TRBJ2-5; size: .; D: TRBD2; CDR3: CASSLGLAEQETQYF; DNA: TGTGCCAGCAGCTTGGGACTAGCGGAGCAAGAGACCCAGTACTTC
V: TRBV4-1; J: TRBJ2-1; size: .; D: TRBD2; CDR3: CASSQGGLGMEQFF; DNA: TGCGCCAGCAGCCAAGGCGGACTAGGGATGGAGCAGTTCTTC
V: TRBV18; J: TRBJ2-2; size: .; D: TRBD2; CDR3: CASSTGLAGGPSGELFF; DNA: TGTGCCAGCTCAACGGGACTAGCGGGGGGCCCATCCGGGGAGCTGTTTTTT
V: TRBV7-2; J: TRBJ1-5; size: once; D: .; CDR3: CASSLGPNSNQPQHF; DNA: TGTGCCAGCAGCTTAGGACCTAATAGCAATCAGCCCCAGCATTTT
V: TRBV5-1; J: TRBJ2-1; size: .; D: .; CDR3: CASSLYGAVTYNEQFF; DNA: TGCGCCAGCAGCTTGTACGGAGCGGTGACCTACAATGAGCAGTTCTTC
V: TRBV6-5; J: TRBJ2-7; size: once; D: .; CDR3: CATRRSDEQYF; DNA: TGTGCCACCCGGCGCTCGGACGAGCAGTACTTC
V: TRBV6-5; J: TRBJ1-2; size: .; D: .; CDR3: CASRLPGWGYGYTF; DNA: TGTGCCAGCAGGTTGCCAGGGTGGGGATATGGCTACACCTTC
V: TRBV18; J: TRBJ2-5; size: .; D: .; CDR3: CASSTDRFETQYF; DNA: TGTGCCAGCTCAACTGACAGGTTTGAGACCCAGTACTTC
V: TRBV28; J: TRBJ2-7; size: .; D: TRBD1; CDR3: CASSSPATGTGGFYEQYF; DNA: TGTGCCAGCAGTTCGCCGGCAACCGGGACAGGGGGCTTCTACGAGCAGTACTTC
V: TRBV5-5; J: TRBJ2-1; size: .; D: .; CDR3: CASSLALYNEQFF; DNA: TGTGCCAGCAGCTTGGCTTTATACAATGAGCAGTTCTTC
V: TRBV1; J: TRBJ1-5; size: .; D: .; CDR3: CTSSLPPKGNQPQHF; DNA: TGCACCAGCAGCCTGCCCCCAAAGGGGAATCAGCCCCAGCATTTT
V: TRBV19; J: TRBJ2-7; size: .; D: TRBD2; CDR3: CASSLRPGTSGGAVHEQYF; DNA: TGTGCCAGTAGTCTCCGTCCCGGGACTAGCGGGGGGGCCGTCCACGAGCAGTACTTC
V: TRBV5-1; J: TRBJ2-7; size: .; D: .; CDR3: CASSLAAGAYEQYF; DNA: TGCGCCAGCAGCTTGGCGGCAGGTGCCTACGAGCAGTACTTC
V: TRBV19; J: TRBJ1-5; size: .; D: TRBD1; CDR3: CASSNQGALGQPQHF; DNA: TGTGCCAGTAGCAACCAGGGGGCGCTGGGTCAGCCCCAGCATTTT
V: TRBV27; J: TRBJ1-2; size: .; D: TRBD1; CDR3: CASSLSIGQASGGYTF; DNA: TGTGCCAGCAGTTTGTCTATCGGACAGGCGAGCGGAGGCTACACCTTC
V: TRBV6-4; J: TRBJ2-6; size: .; D: TRBD1; CDR3: CASSANPGQGAQGANVLTF; DNA: TGTGCCAGCAGTGCAAATCCGGGACAGGGGGCGCAGGGGGCCAACGTCCTGACTTTC
V: TRBV15; J: TRBJ2-7; size: .; D: TRBD2; CDR3: CATTQRGRRYEQYF; DNA: TGTGCCACCACGCAGCGGGGAAGGCGCTACGAGCAGTACTTC
V: TRBV5-1; J: TRBJ2-6; size: .; D: .; CDR3: CASSSSLPGANVLTF; DNA: TGCGCCAGCAGCTCCTCCCTCCCTGGGGCCAACGTCCTGACTTTC
V: TRBV28; J: TRBJ1-2; size: .; D: TRBD1; CDR3: CASRGQGRSYGYTF; DNA: TGTGCCAGCAGGGGACAGGGAAGAAGCTATGGCTACACCTTC
V: TRBV28; J: TRBJ2-5; size: .; D: .; CDR3: CASSPRTASTPFQETQYF; DNA: TGTGCCAGCAGTCCTCGGACAGCATCAACCCCGTTTCAAGAGACCCAGTACTTC
V: TRBV4-1; J: TRBJ1-4; size: .; D: .; CDR3: CASSQGGTAPNEKLFF; DNA: TGCGCCAGCAGCCAAGGAGGGACGGCCCCTAATGAAAAACTGTTTTTT